Given below is one TCR beta chain in context. Method: immunoSEQ multiplex PCR; TCRdb's copy keeps in-frame clones and lacks some. The table lists more than 200,000 clones, just over 85% of them singletons. The age range of participants was about 18 to 89 years, with residence in about 25 US areas. The data were taken from a study of blood T cell repertoires in COVID-19. Overall study context: The origin of the acute and convalescent COVID-19 samples was the United States, Italy and Spain.

Sequenced sample: PBMCs or T cells enriched from blood (not recorded which). The receptor was isolated from a man aged 35 to 55 who had recovered from COVID-19.

CDR3 region: CASSVLAGGSRNTGELFF. The CDR3 DNA reads as TGTGCCAGCAGTGTACTAGCGGGGGGCTCCAGGAACACCGGGGAGCTGTTTTTT. The rearrangement joins TRBV6-2 or TRBV6-3 to TRBJ2-2; TRBD2 aligns across 12 bases. The V gene end was trimmed by 5 bases and the J gene end by 1 base; junction bases not matched to a gene: 8. Germline V gene data show CDR1 as MNHEY and CDR2 as SVGEGT. The CDR3 contains 18 residues.